What follows are 4 T cell receptor beta chains derived from one specimen sequenced in a study of blood T cell repertoires in COVID-19. The table came from immunoSEQ multiplex PCR; TCRdb's copy has only in-frame clones and leaves some out. The sample has 350,000 to 450,000 clones, more than 85% seen once. What was sequenced was peripheral blood. The receptors originated from a human donor in a cohort sampled during active COVID-19.

This chain joins TRBV5-1 and TRBJ2-3, with TRBD1 as a possible D gene (6 bases). V was clipped by 0 bases and J by 3 bases, with 20 bases between them. CDR1 and CDR2 from the germline V gene are SGHRS and YFSETQ. CDR3 length equals 18 residues. CDR3 coding DNA: TGCGCCAGCAGCTTGGATTTGGTAGGGAACAGGGAGACAGATACGCAGTATTTT. Protein: CASSLDLVGNRETDTQYF.

This clone was counted between two and nine times. CDR3 in DNA: TGTGCCAGCAGGGGACTAGCGGGGGGGAGCTACTTC. Translated, it gives CASRGLAGGSYF. The V gene is TRBV2, the J gene TRBJ2-7; 16 bases are shared with TRBD2. Trimming removed 6 bases from V and 13 bases from J; junction bases left unmatched: 3. This CDR3 has 12 amino acids. Looked up from germline, CDR1 is SNHLY and CDR2 is FYNNEI.

This clone was detected a few times. The V call is TRBV23-1, the J call TRBJ2-2, with 7 bases fitting TRBD2. TRBV23-1 is noted as an ORF with a role that remains uncertain. The CDR3 is 15 amino acids. With 3 bases clipped from V and 4 bases from J, the junction kept 5 bases outside the gene matches. CDR3 sequence: CASSHTSGGTGELFF. In DNA, the CDR3 is TGCGCCAGCAGTCATACTTCGGGGGGCACCGGGGAGCTGTTTTTT.

This sequence joins TRBV5-6 and TRBJ2-2, with TRBD1 matching over 8 bases. Germline V gives CDR1 SGHDT, CDR2 YYEEEE. V dropped 4 bases and J dropped 1; count of bases not matched to a gene: 6. The length of the CDR3 is 16 residues. CDR3 sequence: CASSERDRKNTGELFF. CDR3 nucleotides: TGTGCCAGCAGCGAACGGGACAGGAAGAACACCGGGGAGCTGTTTTTT.